Below are 20 T cell receptor beta chains sequenced from a single sample in a study of T cells in Graves' hyperthyroidism and ophthalmopathy. RNA transcripts served as the template for amplifying TCR beta CDR3 regions. The HTBI primer set drove a first-round RT-PCR of the TCR CDR3. TCRdb reanalysed the multiplex PCR reads using MiXCR and keeps one entry per CDR3 protein. Counted here are under 750,000 distinct CDR3 sequences, under 20% occurring once; the ten biggest clones make up approximately 16%. The sample taken for sequencing was blood. These TCRs come from a woman between 50 and 59 years old with Graves' hyperthyroidism that later progressed to Graves' ophthalmopathy.

This clonotype has only a few counts. Since a much larger clone is just one base distant, this may be a read error. The chain carries TRBV12-3 or TRBV12-4 and TRBJ1-6, with D hard to call. Trimming cost V 8 bases and J 5 bases, with 13 bases left between them. CDR3 size: 14 residues. The CDR3 loop is CASGPGRDNSPLHF. CDR3 coding DNA: TGTGCCAGCGGTCCTGGGCGGGATAATTCACCCCTCCACTTT.

This clonotype was recorded a few times. The genes are TRBV4-1 and TRBJ2-1, with a possible D match to TRBD2 (6 bases). Germline CDR1 and CDR2: MGHRA and YSYEKL. The CDR3 spans 13 residues. The germline V and J ends were trimmed by 1 base and 8 bases, with 9 bases remaining between them. The CDR3 bases are TGCGCCAGCAGCCAAGGTAGCGGCTATGAGCAGTTCTTC. It translates to CASSQGSGYEQFF.

The CDR3 DNA reads TGCAGCGTCGGGACAGGGGGAAATGAGCAGTTCTTC. This codes for CSVGTGGNEQFF. The genes are TRBV29-1 and TRBJ2-1; 11 bases map to TRBD1. The CDR3 is 12 residues long. Germline lookup yields CDR1 SQVTM and CDR2 ANQGSEA. V lost 6 bases to trimming and J lost 7 bases; unmatched junction nucleotides: 2.

The sample holds many counts of this clonotype. In DNA, the CDR3 is TGTGCCAGCAGCCAAGGAGCCAATAACTATGGCTACACCTTC. Translation gives CASSQGANNYGYTF. V is TRBV3-1 and J is TRBJ1-2, with D hard to call. CDR3 length: 14 residues. Trimming removed 1 base from V and 1 base from J, with 7 bases in between. Germline loops: CDR1 LGHDT, CDR2 YNNKEL (reference sequence).

CDR3 protein: CASQGRGPTNEKLFF. DNA of the CDR3: TGTGCCAGCCAGGGCAGGGGGCCAACTAATGAAAAACTGTTTTTT. This chain uses TRBV27 with TRBJ1-4; 8 bases align to TRBD1. The junction had 5 bases not matched to a gene; V was cut back by 8 bases and J by 0 bases. The CDR3 contains 15 residues. Germline values: CDR1 MNHEY, CDR2 SMNVEV (reference sequence).

At least ten counts were recorded for this clonotype. The rearrangement joins TRBV3-1 to TRBJ2-1, with TRBD1 matching 7 bases. Germline V gene data show CDR1 as LGHDT and CDR2 as YNNKEL (reference sequence). V shed 4 bases, J shed 4 bases, and the junction held 1 base outside the gene matches. This CDR3 has 13 residues. DNA of the CDR3: TGTGCCAGCAGCCCGGACAGGTACAATGAGCAGTTCTTC. Translating gives CASSPDRYNEQFF.

This clonotype was recorded a few times. The rearrangement links TRBV4-1 to TRBJ2-2; D remains unclear. The CDR3 has 14 residues. From germline, CDR1 is MGHRA and CDR2 YSYEKL. V lost 4 bases to trimming and J lost 3 bases, with 9 bases between them. This CDR3 is CASSPRRDTGELFF. Written as DNA, the CDR3 is TGCGCCAGCAGCCCCCGACGAGACACCGGGGAGCTGTTTTTT.

This clonotype was seen ten or more times. The chain employs TRBV3-1 and TRBJ2-1; D is unclear. V lost 3 bases to trimming and J lost 0 bases, with 9 bases between them. Germline CDR1 is LGHDT and CDR2 is YNNKEL (reference sequence). The CDR3 extends over 15 amino acids. The CDR3 nucleotides read TGTGCCAGCAGCCAGGTCTCCAGCTCCTACAATGAGCAGTTCTTC. Its translation is CASSQVSSSYNEQFF.

This chain connects TRBV3-1 to TRBJ2-1; TRBD2 matches 10 bases. Germline CDR1 reads LGHDT; CDR2 reads YNNKEL (reference sequence). V dropped 4 bases and J dropped 3; count of bases not matched to a gene: 6. The CDR3 spans 16 residues. The CDR3 spells CASSRSSGGGYNEQFF. DNA for the CDR3: TGTGCCAGCAGCCGTTCTAGCGGGGGTGGCTACAATGAGCAGTTCTTC.

This clonotype was seen only a few times. V gene TRBV3-1 combines with J gene TRBJ2-1; D is uncertain. The ends were cut back, 3 bases at V and 4 bases at J, with 10 bases in the middle. Germline V lookup: CDR1 LGHDT, CDR2 YNNKEL (reference sequence). The length of the CDR3 is 14 residues. CDR3 protein: CASSQPQNYNEQFF. The DNA of the CDR3 is TGTGCCAGCAGCCAGCCCCAGAATTACAATGAGCAGTTCTTC.

A few counts support this clonotype. The gene calls are TRBV5-4 and TRBJ1-1; D not resolved. Germline V gives CDR1 SGHNT, CDR2 YYREEE (reference sequence). The CDR3 is made up of 14 amino acids. Trimming removed 2 bases from V and 4 bases from J, with 12 bases in between. The chain's CDR3 is CASSLADYGTEAFF. DNA of the CDR3: TGTGCCAGCAGCTTAGCAGATTACGGCACTGAAGCTTTCTTT.

This clonotype was picked up many times. V is TRBV7-2 and J is TRBJ2-5, with D uncertain. Germline V CDR1 and CDR2: SGHTA, FQGNSA. With 1 base removed from V and 2 bases from J, the gap between germline ends came to 11 bases. The CDR3 is 15 residues long. CDR3 region: CASSLGGWGQETQYF. Here the CDR3 DNA reads TGTGCCAGCAGCTTAGGAGGATGGGGTCAAGAGACCCAGTACTTC.

CDR3: CASSKGHQERTGELFF. The CDR3 DNA is TGTGCCAGCAGCAAGGGACATCAAGAGAGAACCGGGGAGCTGTTTTTT. The J gene is TRBJ2-2, the V gene TRBV9, with D perhaps matching TRBD1 (6 bases). CDR1 is SGDLS, CDR2 YYNGEE, per germline. Trimming removed 4 bases at V and 5 bases at J, with 18 bases between. CDR3 length: 16 amino acids. Based on the CDR3 plus reference TRBV9 and TRBJ2-2, the full variable domain is DSGVTQTPKHLITATGQRVTLRCSPRSGDLSVYWYQQSLDQGLQFLIQYYNGEERAKGNILERFSAQQFPDLHSELNLSSLELGDSALYFCASSKGHQERTGELFFGEGSRLTVL.

The V and J genes are TRBV4-1 and TRBJ1-5, with D possibly TRBD1 on 5 matching bases. The germline V gene has CDR1 MGHRA and CDR2 YSYEKL. The CDR3 runs to 16 residues. The ends were cut back, 0 bases at V and 8 bases at J, with 17 bases in the middle. As DNA, the CDR3 is TGCGCCAGCAGCCAAGATCCCGGGCAGGGTTATAAGCCCCAGCATTTT. It yields the protein CASSQDPGQGYKPQHF.

This clonotype was observed a few times. V gene TRBV12-3 or TRBV12-4 combines with J gene TRBJ2-5; D unclear. V lost 2 bases and J lost 5, with 9 bases in between. The CDR3 consists of 13 residues. The CDR3 bases are TGTGCCAGCAGTTTAAAACCCGGGGAGACCCAGTACTTC. It yields the protein CASSLKPGETQYF.

This clonotype was counted many times. The chain employs TRBV5-1 and TRBJ2-3, with a possible D match to TRBD2 (6 bases). The V gene's germline CDR1 is SGHRS and CDR2 YFSETQ. There are 14 residues in the CDR3. V shed 9 bases and J shed 0 bases, with 14 bases lying between them. DNA for the CDR3: TGCGCCACCACAGGCGGGACTAGCACAGATACGCAGTATTTT. Amino acid sequence: CATTGGTSTDTQYF.

This clonotype turned up a few times. This rearrangement joins TRBV2 to TRBJ1-2; tentative D call: TRBD1 (5 bases). CDR1 and CDR2 from the germline V gene are SNHLY and FYNNEI. This CDR3 contains 14 residues. Trimming removed 1 base from V and 1 base from J, with 7 bases in between. The chain's CDR3 is CASSEGQSNYGYTF. The DNA of the CDR3 is TGTGCCAGCAGTGAAGGACAGAGTAACTATGGCTACACCTTC.

This clonotype was detected a few times. V is TRBV6-1 and J is TRBJ2-3, with a weak D call TRBD1 (6 bases). Germline V gene lookup returns CDR1 MNHNS and CDR2 SASEGT. This CDR3 is 16 amino acids long. V was cut by 3 bases and J by 3 bases, with 16 bases left in between. The CDR3 is CASSDLGAGWTDTQYF. CDR3 nucleotides: TGTGCCAGCAGTGATTTGGGGGCCGGTTGGACAGATACGCAGTATTTT.

V gene TRBV29-1 combines with J gene TRBJ2-7; D is possibly TRBD2 (6 bases). V shed 1 base and J shed 2 bases, with 9 bases lying between them. CDR3 length equals 13 residues. CDR1 is SQVTM and CDR2 is ANQGSEA in the germline V gene. CDR3 nucleotides: TGCAGCGTTGAAGGCGGCGGGACCTACGAGCAGTACTTC. As protein: CSVEGGGTYEQYF.

The chain couples TRBV12-3 or TRBV12-4 to TRBJ1-3; a weak D match, TRBD1 (5 bases). V shed 5 bases and J shed 6 bases, with 14 bases lying between them. The CDR3 runs 14 residues. The CDR3: CASSTGDLTNTIYF. The CDR3 DNA sequence: TGTGCCAGCAGTACCGGGGACTTGACAAACACCATATATTTT.